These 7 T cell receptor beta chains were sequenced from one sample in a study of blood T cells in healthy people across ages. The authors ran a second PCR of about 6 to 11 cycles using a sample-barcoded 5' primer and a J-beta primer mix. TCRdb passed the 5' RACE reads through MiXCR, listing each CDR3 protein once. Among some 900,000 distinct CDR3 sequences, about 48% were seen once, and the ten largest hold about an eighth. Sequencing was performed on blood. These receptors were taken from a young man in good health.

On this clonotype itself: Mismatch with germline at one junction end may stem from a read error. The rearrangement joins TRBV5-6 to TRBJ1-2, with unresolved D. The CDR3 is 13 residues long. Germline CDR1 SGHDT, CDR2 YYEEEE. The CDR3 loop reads CASSLQANCGYTF. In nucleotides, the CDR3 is TGTGCCAGCAGCTTACAAGCTAACTGTGGCTACACCTTC.

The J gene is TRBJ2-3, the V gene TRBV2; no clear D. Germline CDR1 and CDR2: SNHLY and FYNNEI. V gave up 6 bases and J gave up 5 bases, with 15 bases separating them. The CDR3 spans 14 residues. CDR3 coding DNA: TGTGCCAGCAGACCGTTGTTAGGGCAAGATACGCAGTATTTT. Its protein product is CASRPLLGQDTQYF. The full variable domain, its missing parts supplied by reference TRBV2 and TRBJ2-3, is EPEVTQTPSHQVTQMGQEVILRCVPISNHLYFYWYRQILGQKVEFLVSFYNNEISEKSEIFDDQFSVERPDGSNFTLKIRSTKLEDSAMYFCASRPLLGQDTQYFGPGTRLTVL.

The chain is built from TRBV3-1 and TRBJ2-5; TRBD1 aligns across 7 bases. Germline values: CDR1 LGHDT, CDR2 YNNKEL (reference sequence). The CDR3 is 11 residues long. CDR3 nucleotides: TGTCACACAGGGGTCCAAGAGACCCAGTACTTC. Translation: CHTGVQETQYF.

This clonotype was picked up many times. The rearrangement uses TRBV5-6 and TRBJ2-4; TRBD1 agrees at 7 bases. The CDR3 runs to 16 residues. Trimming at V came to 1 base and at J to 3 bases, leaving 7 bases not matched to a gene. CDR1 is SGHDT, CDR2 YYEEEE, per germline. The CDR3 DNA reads TGTGCCAGCAGCTTGCGGGACAGCAAACGCAAAAACATTCAGTACTTC. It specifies CASSLRDSKRKNIQYF.

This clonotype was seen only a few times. The CDR3 sequence: CASSLRDSDVSSYNSPLHF. Here the CDR3 DNA reads TGTGCCAGCAGCCTTAGGGACAGCGATGTTAGCTCCTATAATTCACCCCTCCACTTT. The chain couples TRBV11-3 to TRBJ1-6; 7 bases are shared with TRBD1. This CDR3 spans 19 amino acids. Germline CDR1 SGHNT, CDR2 YENEEA. V dropped 5 bases and J dropped 0; count of bases not matched to a gene: 13.

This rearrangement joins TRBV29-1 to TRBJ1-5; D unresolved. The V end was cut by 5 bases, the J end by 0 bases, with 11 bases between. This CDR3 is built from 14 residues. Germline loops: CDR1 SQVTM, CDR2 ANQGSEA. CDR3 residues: CSVRTGVSNQPQHF. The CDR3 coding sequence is TGCAGCGTTAGAACGGGAGTTAGCAATCAGCCCCAGCATTTT.

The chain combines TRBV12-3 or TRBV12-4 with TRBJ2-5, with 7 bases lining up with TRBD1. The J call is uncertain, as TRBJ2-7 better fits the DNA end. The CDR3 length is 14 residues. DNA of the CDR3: TGTGCCAGCAGTTTAACACAGGGGTGGAACGAGCAGTACTTC. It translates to CASSLTQGWNEQYF.